What follows are 27 T cell receptor beta chains derived from one specimen sequenced in a study of T-cell memory formation after mild COVID-19 (dated by TCRdb to the early 2020s). Library construction relied on 5' RACE. Instrument used: Illumina NovaSeq 6000. In-frame beta chains were kept once TCRdb had trimmed the public reads at Q25 with fastp and called clones with MiXCR. A single entry per CDR3 protein holds the most common genes and DNA from its merged rows. The sample table shows approximately 300,000 distinct CDR3 sequences, and more than 15% are seen once. In total, the top ten clones hold roughly 22% of the sample. The specimen sequenced was PBMCs or a T cell subset sorted from them (not recorded which). The receptors come from a man aged 18 to 30 who had mild COVID-19 (a few samples of this study predate the infection). The sample titles of this study are shuffled in the database, so cell type and time point are left out; the donor was told from shared clones.

This rearrangement joins TRBV20-1 to TRBJ1-5; D might be TRBD1 (6 bases). The V gene's germline CDR1 is DFQATT and CDR2 SNEGSKA (reference sequence). The CDR3 consists of 15 residues. V shed 3 bases and J shed 3 bases, with 15 bases lying between them. The CDR3 protein is CSASPWGQDNQPQHF. The CDR3 DNA reads as TGCAGTGCTAGCCCCTGGGGGCAGGACAATCAGCCCCAGCATTTT.

This sequence joins TRBV7-6 and TRBJ2-5; maybe TRBD1 (6 bases). CDR1 and CDR2 from the germline V gene are SGHVS and FNYEAQ. The CDR3 totals 15 residues. Trimming cost V 5 bases and J 2 bases, with 15 bases left between them. For the CDR3, the DNA is TGTGCCAGCAGCCCGTACGGACAGAGGCAAGAGACCCAGTACTTC. It yields the protein CASSPYGQRQETQYF.

This chain connects TRBV12-3 or TRBV12-4 to TRBJ2-5; D is perhaps TRBD1 or TRBD2 (5 bases each). This CDR3 spans 17 amino acids. Trimming left V 1 base short and J 5 bases short, with 20 bases between. CDR3 amino acids: CASSLVIGGRGSETQYF. CDR3 DNA: TGTGCCAGCAGTTTAGTGATTGGAGGTAGGGGATCGGAGACCCAGTACTTC.

This clonotype came up a few times. The DNA of the CDR3 is TGTGCCAGCAGTTACCTTCACGATGTGGCTTATAGCAATCAGCCCCAGCATTTT. Translating gives CASSYLHDVAYSNQPQHF. V usage is TRBV6-2 or TRBV6-3 and J usage is TRBJ1-5; D is unresolved. The V and J ends lost 2 bases and 0 bases respectively, with 17 bases between them. Germline loops: CDR1 MNHEY, CDR2 SVGEGT. This CDR3 region has 18 residues.

This clonotype turned up a few times. The chain links TRBV5-1 to TRBJ1-5; 7 nucleotides agree with TRBD1. The CDR3 spans 15 residues. The V gene end was trimmed by 4 bases and the J gene end by 3 bases; junction bases not matched to a gene: 7. Germline V lookup: CDR1 SGHRS, CDR2 YFSETQ. DNA of the CDR3: TGCGCCAGCAGCCCCATGGGACAGCTCAATCAGCCCCAGCATTTT. Translating gives CASSPMGQLNQPQHF. The whole variable domain, remainder taken from reference TRBV5-1 and TRBJ1-5, is KAGVTQTPRYLIKTRGQQVTLSCSPISGHRSVSWYQQTPGQGLQFLFEYFSETQRNKGNFPGRFSGRQFSNSRSEMNVSTLELGDSALYLCASSPMGQLNQPQHFGDGTRLSIL.

The chain is built from TRBV12-3 or TRBV12-4 and TRBJ2-1; 7 nucleotides agree with TRBD2. The ends lost 6 bases at V and 2 bases at J; junction bases unmatched: 4. There are 14 residues in the CDR3. As DNA, the CDR3 is TGTGCCAGCAGAACTGGGGGGGCCTACAATGAGCAGTTCTTC. Amino acids: CASRTGGAYNEQFF.

This clonotype appeared a few times. The CDR3 here is CASSAGGGTGELFF. CDR3 sequence (DNA): TGTGCCAGCTCCGCCGGGGGGGGCACCGGGGAGCTGTTTTTT. The chain uses TRBV6-5 and TRBJ2-2, with TRBD2 identical over 8 bases. With 8 bases clipped from V and 4 bases from J, the junction kept 6 bases outside the gene matches. The CDR3 covers 14 residues. Germline CDR1 MNHEY, CDR2 SVGAGI.

The rearrangement joins TRBV2 to TRBJ2-5; D gene unclear. The CDR3 spans 15 residues. Trimming stripped 2 bases from V and 3 bases from J, with 13 bases between. Per germline, CDR1 SNHLY and CDR2 FYNNEI. CDR3 nucleotide sequence: TGTGCCAGCAGTGAATTTCGATTAAAAGAAGAGACCCAGTACTTC. This translates into CASSEFRLKEETQYF. The full variable domain, its missing parts supplied by reference TRBV2 and TRBJ2-5, is EPEVTQTPSHQVTQMGQEVILRCVPISNHLYFYWYRQILGQKVEFLVSFYNNEISEKSEIFDDQFSVERPDGSNFTLKIRSTKLEDSAMYFCASSEFRLKEETQYFGPGTRLLVL.

The chain combines TRBV7-2 with TRBJ2-7; 10 bases are shared with TRBD2. V trimming: 1 base; J trimming: 5 bases; junction bases outside the gene matches: 8. The CDR3 has 16 residues. The germline gives CDR1 SGHTA, CDR2 FQGNSA. This CDR3 is CASSLGGIAGGDEQYF. The CDR3 DNA reads as TGTGCCAGCAGCTTAGGCGGCATAGCGGGGGGCGACGAGCAGTACTTC.

This clonotype was seen more than once but under ten times. CDR3 sequence (DNA): TGCGCCAGCAGCCCTGACCGTGAGGCCGGGGAGCTGTTTTTT. This encodes CASSPDREAGELFF. V usage is TRBV5-1 and J usage is TRBJ2-2, with D unclear. The CDR3 consists of 14 residues. V was pared by 4 bases and J by 6 bases, with 13 bases between. From germline, CDR1 is SGHRS and CDR2 YFSETQ.

This clonotype was seen a handful of times. The chain has TRBV3-1 and TRBJ2-3; D is uncertain. This CDR3 has 16 residues. Germline V gives CDR1 LGHDT, CDR2 YNNKEL (reference sequence). V gave up 0 bases and J gave up 2 bases, with 12 bases separating them. The DNA of the CDR3 is TGTGCCAGCAGCCAAGAAGCAGGCTCTCTCACAGATACGCAGTATTTT. It translates to CASSQEAGSLTDTQYF.

This clonotype has more than one count but fewer than ten. The chain combines TRBV20-1 with TRBJ1-1, with 7 bases fitting TRBD1. CDR1 is DFQATT, CDR2 SNEGSKA, per germline (reference sequence). The CDR3 is 16 residues long. V was pared by 6 bases and J by 5 bases, with 18 bases of the junction left unmatched. CDR3 residues: CSAIGLYRGRLTEAFF. CDR3 nucleotide sequence: TGCAGTGCCATAGGATTATATAGGGGGCGTCTAACTGAAGCTTTCTTT.

V is TRBV6-5 and J is TRBJ2-7, with TRBD2 as a possible D gene (6 bases). The CDR3 extends over 13 amino acids. The germline V gene encodes CDR1 MNHEY and CDR2 SVGAGI. With 2 bases removed from V and 5 bases from J, the gap between germline ends came to 10 bases. The CDR3 loop is CASSYRGRDEQYF. CDR3 coding DNA: TGTGCCAGCAGTTACCGGGGGAGAGACGAGCAGTACTTC.

This clonotype has just a few counts. The V call is TRBV5-1, the J call TRBJ2-5; 8 bases line up with TRBD2. The CDR3 covers 15 residues. Germline CDR1 and CDR2: SGHRS and YFSETQ. V gave up 4 bases and J gave up 1 base; unmatched junction bases: 6. The CDR3 sequence: CASSPDGGAQETQYF. The CDR3 DNA follows: TGCGCCAGCAGCCCAGACGGGGGGGCCCAAGAGACCCAGTACTTC.

This clonotype has just a few counts. The chain uses TRBV20-1 and TRBJ1-1; D is possibly TRBD1 (5 bases). Germline V gene data show CDR1 as DFQATT and CDR2 as SNEGSKA (reference sequence). Trimming stripped 1 base from V and 5 bases from J, with 20 bases between. The CDR3 covers 16 residues. The CDR3: CSARASAGDAGTEAFF. In nucleotides, the CDR3 is TGCAGTGCTAGAGCGAGTGCCGGGGACGCTGGGACTGAAGCTTTCTTT.

This clonotype was picked up many times. J is TRBJ2-2 and V is TRBV7-8; the match to TRBD2 covers 7 bases. With 8 bases clipped from V and 5 bases from J, the junction kept 11 bases outside the gene matches. Germline values: CDR1 SGHVS, CDR2 FQNEAQ. The CDR3 loop spans 15 amino acids. The CDR3: CASLLGGEGTGELFF. CDR3 DNA: TGTGCCAGCCTGCTGGGCGGGGAGGGAACCGGGGAGCTGTTTTTT.

The chain has TRBV7-8 and TRBJ1-2; 7 bases match TRBD1. The CDR3 is 15 residues long. The V and J ends lost 2 bases and 1 base, in that order; junction bases with no gene match: 4. Germline CDR1 and CDR2: SGHVS and FQNEAQ. Here the CDR3 DNA reads TGTGCCAGCAGCTTAACAGGGGAGATTAACTATGGCTACACCTTC. Translating gives CASSLTGEINYGYTF. The entire variable domain, with the rest obtained from reference TRBV7-8 and TRBJ1-2, is as follows: GAGVSQSPRYKVAKRGQDVALRCDPISGHVSLFWYQQALGQGPEFLTYFQNEAQLDKSGLPSDRFFAERPEGSVSTLKIQRTQQEDSAVYLCASSLTGEINYGYTFGSGTRLTVV.

This clonotype was counted many times. The V and J genes are TRBV5-6 and TRBJ2-1; TRBD2 matches 7 bases. From germline, CDR1 is SGHDT and CDR2 YYEEEE. Trimming took 4 bases from V and 0 from J; bases not matched to a gene: 7. CDR3 size: 16 residues. DNA for the CDR3: TGTGCCAGCAGCGGGGTGGCGGGGGACTCCTACAATGAGCAGTTCTTC. Translation gives CASSGVAGDSYNEQFF.

This clonotype has at least ten counts. The chain has TRBV5-1 and TRBJ1-6, with 7 bases matching TRBD1. After removal of 0 bases from V and 10 bases from J, the junction contained 4 bases not matched to a gene. The V gene's germline CDR1 is SGHRS and CDR2 YFSETQ. The CDR3 is 14 amino acids. Here the CDR3 reads CASSLAGQRSPLHF. DNA for the CDR3: TGCGCCAGCAGCTTGGCGGGACAGCGCTCACCCCTCCACTTT.

This chain links TRBV11-2 with TRBJ2-6, with 12 bases fitting TRBD1. This CDR3 contains 18 residues. With 4 bases clipped from V and 3 bases from J, the junction kept 7 bases outside the gene matches. From germline, CDR1 is SGHAT and CDR2 FQNNGV. CDR3 bases: TGTGCCAGCAGCTCCGTACGGGACAGGGGGCATGGGGCCAACGTCCTGACTTTC. Its translation is CASSSVRDRGHGANVLTF.

This clonotype was picked up a small number of times. The rearrangement joins TRBV11-2 to TRBJ2-1, with a tentative D call TRBD2 (5 bases). The CDR3 contains 15 residues. Looked up from germline, CDR1 is SGHAT and CDR2 is FQNNGV. The V and J ends lost 5 bases and 7 bases respectively, with 18 bases between them. The CDR3 coding sequence is TGTGCCAGCAGCCTTCCCGGAGGTAGCAGTAATGAGCAGTTCTTC. This sequence encodes CASSLPGGSSNEQFF.

The chain combines TRBV7-8 with TRBJ2-5; D ambiguous. This CDR3 is built from 14 residues. Trimming removed 2 bases from V and 5 bases from J, with 12 bases in between. Germline loops: CDR1 SGHVS, CDR2 FQNEAQ. This CDR3 is CASSLMAVRETQYF. CDR3 nucleotides: TGTGCCAGCAGCTTAATGGCTGTCCGGGAGACCCAGTACTTC.

This clonotype was counted only a few times. V gene TRBV20-1 combines with J gene TRBJ1-1, with D possibly TRBD1 on 5 matching bases. The CDR3 is 12 amino acids. V shed 6 bases and J shed 7 bases, with 15 bases lying between them. Germline V lookup: CDR1 DFQATT, CDR2 SNEGSKA (reference sequence). The CDR3: CSARIQAGEAFF. The CDR3 DNA reads as TGCAGTGCAAGGATACAGGCGGGTGAAGCTTTCTTT.

This clonotype was observed a handful of times. This sequence joins TRBV4-3 and TRBJ2-1; TRBD2 matches at 10 bases. The CDR3 consists of 16 residues. With V trimmed by 1 base and J by 7 bases, 7 bases remained unmatched. CDR1 LGHNA and CDR2 YSLEER come from the germline V gene. The CDR3 loop is CASSQATSGVRNEQFF. CDR3 bases: TGCGCCAGCAGCCAAGCAACTAGCGGGGTCAGAAATGAGCAGTTCTTC.

This clonotype has a handful of counts. The gene calls are TRBV11-2 and TRBJ2-7, with 7 bases identical to TRBD1. The junction had 4 bases not matched to a gene; V was cut back by 5 bases and J by 3 bases. This CDR3 has 13 residues. The germline gives CDR1 SGHAT, CDR2 FQNNGV. CDR3 in amino acids: CASSLTGNYEQYV. The CDR3 coding sequence is TGTGCCAGCAGCCTGACAGGGAACTACGAGCAGTACGTC.

This clonotype came up a few times. This chain links TRBV29-1 with TRBJ1-1; D is undetermined. The CDR3 sequence is 13 residues long. Per germline, CDR1 SQVTM and CDR2 ANQGSEA. Deletions cut 5 bases from V and 0 bases from J, with 10 bases between. CDR3 DNA: TGCAGCGTTAGCCGGAATTTGAACACTGAAGCTTTCTTT. Translation gives CSVSRNLNTEAFF.

V gene TRBV20-1 combines with J gene TRBJ2-2; no reliable D call. Looked up from germline, CDR1 is DFQATT and CDR2 is SNEGSKA (reference sequence). This CDR3 comprises 13 residues. The chain's CDR3 is CSPRDENTGELFF. CDR3 DNA: TGCAGCCCTAGGGATGAGAACACCGGGGAGCTGTTTTTT.